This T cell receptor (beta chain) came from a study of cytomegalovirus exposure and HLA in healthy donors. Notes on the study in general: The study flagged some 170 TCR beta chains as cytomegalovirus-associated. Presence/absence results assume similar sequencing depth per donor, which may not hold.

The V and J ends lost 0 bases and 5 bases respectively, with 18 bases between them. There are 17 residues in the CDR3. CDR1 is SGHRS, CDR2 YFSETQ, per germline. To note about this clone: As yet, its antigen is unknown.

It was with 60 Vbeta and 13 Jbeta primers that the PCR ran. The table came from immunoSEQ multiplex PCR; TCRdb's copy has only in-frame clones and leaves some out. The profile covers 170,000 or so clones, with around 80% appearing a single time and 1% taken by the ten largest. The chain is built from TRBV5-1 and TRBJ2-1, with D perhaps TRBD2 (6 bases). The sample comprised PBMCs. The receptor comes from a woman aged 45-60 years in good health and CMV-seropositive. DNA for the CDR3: TGCGCCAGCAGCTTGGGACGCGGGGTGAGCCTAAACAATGAGCAGTTCTTC. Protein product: CASSLGRGVSLNNEQFF.